This T cell receptor beta chain was obtained from a study of blood T cell repertoires in COVID-19. Clones were sequenced by immunoSEQ multiplex PCR, and TCRdb holds only the in-frame ones, with some missing. The table records more than 100,000 clones, 84% of them present only once. V lost 5 bases to trimming and J lost 3 bases, with 17 bases between them. The CDR3 covers 16 residues. Germline CDR1 SGHVS, CDR2 FQNEAQ. The chain combines TRBV7-8 with TRBJ1-5, with D tentatively TRBD1 (6 bases). This TCR came from a man between 60 and 70 years old with acute or convalescent COVID-19. The sample was peripheral blood. The chain's CDR3 is CASSLWGQVDNQPQHF. For the CDR3, the DNA is TGTGCCAGCAGCCTCTGGGGGCAGGTTGACAATCAGCCCCAGCATTTT.